This T cell receptor beta chain derives from a study of chemoradiotherapy in HPV16-positive cancers. About the research overall: Candidate HPV-specific clones and shared TCR motifs came from a couple of HPV16-positive patients.

TCRdb keeps only in-frame clones here, not all; method: immunoSEQ multiplex PCR. Of about 24,000 clones in the sample, 94% were seen once. This clone turned up a few times. Its specificity is unknown. The germline gives CDR1 SQVTM, CDR2 ANQGSEA. Between the trimmed V and J ends, which lost 2 bases and 0 bases, there was a span of 10 bases. This CDR3 comprises 14 residues. Study results and caveats: In HPV16-positive patients, HPV-responsive T-cell expansion tracked better recurrence-free survival.

Collection of the sample occurred from a patient who underwent chemoradiotherapy. The TCR originated in a human donor with HPV-associated anogenital cancer. The chain is built from TRBV29-1 and TRBJ1-1; possibly TRBD1 for D (5 bases). In DNA form, the CDR3 reads TGCAGCGTTGAAACAGGTAGAATGAACACTGAAGCTTTCTTT. Translation gives CSVETGRMNTEAFF.